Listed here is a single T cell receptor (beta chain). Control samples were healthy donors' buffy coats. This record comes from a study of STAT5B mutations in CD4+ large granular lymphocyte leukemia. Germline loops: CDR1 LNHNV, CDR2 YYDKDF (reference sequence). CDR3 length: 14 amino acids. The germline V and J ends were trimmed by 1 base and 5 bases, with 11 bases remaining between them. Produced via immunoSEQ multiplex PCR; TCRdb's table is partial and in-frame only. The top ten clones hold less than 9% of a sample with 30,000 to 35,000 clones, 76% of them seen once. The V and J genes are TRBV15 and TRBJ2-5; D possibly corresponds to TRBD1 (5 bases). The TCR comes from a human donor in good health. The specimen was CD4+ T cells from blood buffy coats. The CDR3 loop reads CATSRVRAWETQYF. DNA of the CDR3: TGTGCCACCAGCAGAGTCAGGGCGTGGGAGACCCAGTACTTC.